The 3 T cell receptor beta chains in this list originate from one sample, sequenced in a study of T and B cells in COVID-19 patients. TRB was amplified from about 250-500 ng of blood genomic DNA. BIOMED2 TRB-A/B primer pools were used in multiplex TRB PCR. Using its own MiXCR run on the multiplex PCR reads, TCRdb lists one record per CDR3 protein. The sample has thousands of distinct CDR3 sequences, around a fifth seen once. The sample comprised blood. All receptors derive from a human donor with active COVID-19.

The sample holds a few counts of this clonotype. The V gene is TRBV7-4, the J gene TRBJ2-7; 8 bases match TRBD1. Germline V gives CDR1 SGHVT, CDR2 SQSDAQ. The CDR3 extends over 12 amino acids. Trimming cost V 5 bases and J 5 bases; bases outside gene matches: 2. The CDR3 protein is CASSVDRDEQYF. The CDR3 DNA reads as TGTGCCAGCAGCGTGGACAGGGACGAGCAGTACTTC.

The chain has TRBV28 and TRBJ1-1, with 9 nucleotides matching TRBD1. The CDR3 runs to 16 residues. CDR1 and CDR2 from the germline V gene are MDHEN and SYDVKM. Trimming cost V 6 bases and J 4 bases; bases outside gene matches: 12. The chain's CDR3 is CASRRLTGTGSTEAFF. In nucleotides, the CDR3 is TGTGCCAGCAGACGCCTAACCGGGACAGGGAGCACTGAAGCTTTCTTT.

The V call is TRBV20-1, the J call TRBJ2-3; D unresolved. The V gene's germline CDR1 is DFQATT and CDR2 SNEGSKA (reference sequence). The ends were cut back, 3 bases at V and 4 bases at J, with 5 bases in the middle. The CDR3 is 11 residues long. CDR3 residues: CSASSADTQYF. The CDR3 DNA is TGCAGTGCTAGTTCAGCAGATACGCAGTATTTT.